The 13 T cell receptor beta chains below were found in one sample sequenced in a study of T-cell reconstitution after alpha-beta-depleted transplantation in children. For TCRbeta, the library was prepared with unique molecular identifiers. TCRdb independently ran MiXCR on the PCR reads; one entry per CDR3 protein. Among approximately 490,000 distinct CDR3 sequences listed, about 11% were seen once. Sequencing was performed on PBMCs, taken before TCRalphabeta/CD19-depleted stem cell transplant. These receptors all come from a child aged 2 to 10 with inherited bone marrow failure, due to receive a stem cell transplant.

In its sample, this clonotype was seen a few times. CDR3 region: CASSPGTSRGTDTQYF. CDR3 nucleotides: TGTGCCAGCAGCCCGGGGACGAGTCGAGGCACAGATACGCAGTATTTT. This chain joins TRBV12-3 or TRBV12-4 and TRBJ2-3; D is tentatively TRBD1 or TRBD2 (5 bases each). Trimming stripped 6 bases from V and 1 base from J, with 17 bases between. The CDR3 has 16 amino acids.

In this sample, this clonotype turned up many times. The chain employs TRBV15 and TRBJ1-3, with D perhaps TRBD1 (6 bases). V was trimmed by 2 bases and J by 3 bases, leaving 11 bases between them. From germline, CDR1 is LNHNV and CDR2 YYDKDF (reference sequence). This CDR3 region has 15 residues. The CDR3 here is CATSRSRGLGNTIYF. The CDR3 coding sequence is TGTGCCACCAGCAGATCCAGGGGCCTTGGAAACACCATATATTTT.

This clonotype was picked up a small number of times. The chain links TRBV19 to TRBJ2-6; the match to TRBD1 covers 12 bases. With V trimmed by 5 bases and J by 2 bases, 7 bases remained unmatched. From germline, CDR1 is LNHDA and CDR2 SQIVND (reference sequence). This CDR3 is 18 amino acids long. CDR3 nucleotide sequence: TGTGCCAGTAGTGGGGACAGGGGGCGTAGTACTGGGGCCAACGTCCTGACTTTC. It specifies CASSGDRGRSTGANVLTF.

In this sample, this clonotype turned up many times. CDR3 loop: CASSLVTSGRETQYF. CDR3 in DNA: TGTGCCAGCAGCTTAGTTACTAGCGGGAGAGAGACCCAGTACTTC. V usage is TRBV7-6 and J usage is TRBJ2-5; the match to TRBD2 covers 11 bases. The V segment lost 1 base and the J segment 4 bases; nucleotides outside the gene matches: 2. This CDR3 is 15 amino acids long. The germline V gene encodes CDR1 SGHVS and CDR2 FNYEAQ. The complete variable domain, with remaining parts taken from reference TRBV7-6 and TRBJ2-5, reads GAGVSQSPRYKVTKRGQDVALRCDPISGHVSLYWYRQALGQGPEFLTYFNYEAQQDKSGLPNDRFSAERPEGSISTLTIQRTEQRDSAMYRCASSLVTSGRETQYFGPGTRLLVL.

This clonotype came up a few times. The chain links TRBV7-2 to TRBJ2-2; 11 positions match TRBD2. In germline, CDR1 is SGHTA, CDR2 FQGNSA. This CDR3 contains 17 residues. The V and J ends lost 0 bases and 4 bases, in that order; junction bases with no gene match: 4. CDR3 sequence: CASSLALSGRGTGELFF. The CDR3 DNA reads TGTGCCAGCAGCTTAGCGCTTAGCGGGAGGGGCACCGGGGAGCTGTTTTTT.

Ten or more counts support this clonotype. The rearrangement links TRBV27 to TRBJ2-7, with a tentative D call TRBD1 (6 bases). The CDR3 is made up of 14 amino acids. The germline V and J ends were trimmed by 6 bases and 3 bases, with 15 bases remaining between them. The germline gives CDR1 MNHEY, CDR2 SMNVEV (reference sequence). This CDR3 is CASRSSDSIYEQYF. As DNA, the CDR3 is TGTGCCAGCAGATCATCGGACAGTATCTACGAGCAGTACTTC.

This clonotype occurred a few times. The rearrangement links TRBV20-1 to TRBJ1-6, with a weak D call TRBD1 (5 bases). Between the trimmed V and J ends, which lost 0 bases and 10 bases, there was a span of 16 bases. Germline V gene lookup returns CDR1 DFQATT and CDR2 SNEGSKA (reference sequence). The CDR3 sequence is 15 residues long. CDR3 DNA: TGCAGTGCTAGAGATTTTACGGGCGGGGGATCACCCCTCCACTTT. Its translation is CSARDFTGGGSPLHF.

This clonotype was counted at least ten times. V usage is TRBV29-1 and J usage is TRBJ1-1; perhaps TRBD1 as D (5 bases). The germline V gene has CDR1 SQVTM and CDR2 ANQGSEA. V shed 2 bases and J shed 0 bases, with 19 bases lying between them. There are 17 residues in the CDR3. CDR3 sequence reads: CSVERVAGSLLNTEAFF. The DNA of the CDR3 is TGCAGCGTTGAAAGGGTGGCAGGGTCACTGCTGAACACTGAAGCTTTCTTT.

This clonotype was recorded at least ten times. The V call is TRBV5-6, the J call TRBJ2-5, with 9 bases identical to TRBD1. V shed 2 bases, J shed 4 bases, and the junction held 6 bases outside the gene matches. Per the germline V gene, CDR1 is SGHDT and CDR2 is YYEEEE. The CDR3 has 15 amino acids. The CDR3 nucleotides are TGTGCCAGCAGCTTACCTGACAGGGGGGCAGAGACCCAGTACTTC. This encodes CASSLPDRGAETQYF.

V gene TRBV11-2 combines with J gene TRBJ2-3, with 9 nucleotides matching TRBD2. The CDR3 extends over 18 amino acids. Germline lookup yields CDR1 SGHAT and CDR2 FQNNGV. The V and J ends lost 5 bases and 4 bases, in that order; junction bases with no gene match: 16. The CDR3 DNA reads TGTGCCAGCAGCCACAAGCGGTATAGCGGGAGAGGGTCAGATACGCAGTATTTT. Translating it yields CASSHKRYSGRGSDTQYF.

The sample holds a few counts of this clonotype. The CDR3 region is CASSLSLDRNYGYTF. Written as DNA, the CDR3 is TGCGCCAGCAGCTTGTCGCTCGACAGAAACTATGGCTACACCTTC. The V gene is TRBV5-1, the J gene TRBJ1-2, with a possible D match to TRBD1 (5 bases). Trimming removed 1 base at V and 2 bases at J, with 12 bases between. Germline CDR1 and CDR2: SGHRS and YFSETQ. There are 15 residues in the CDR3.

In this sample, this clonotype turned up many times. The chain employs TRBV4-1 and TRBJ2-3; perhaps D is TRBD1 or TRBD2 (5 bases each). Germline lookup yields CDR1 MGHRA and CDR2 YSYEKL. V gave up 3 bases and J gave up 0 bases, with 10 bases separating them. The CDR3 loop spans 15 amino acids. CDR3 in amino acids: CASSQGVPSTDTQYF. As DNA, the CDR3 is TGCGCCAGCAGCCAGGGGGTTCCTAGCACAGATACGCAGTATTTT.

The gene calls are TRBV30 and TRBJ2-3; 12 nucleotides match TRBD1. The CDR3 loop spans 16 amino acids. Looked up from germline, CDR1 is GTSNPN and CDR2 is SVGIG (reference sequence). V was clipped by 4 bases and J by 4 bases; unmatched bases: 9. CDR3 coding DNA: TGTGCCTGGACCCCCCGGGGGACAGGGGGCGCAGATACGCAGTATTTT. The encoded protein is CAWTPRGTGGADTQYF. The variable domain in full, completed from reference TRBV30 and TRBJ2-3, reads SQTIHQWPATLVQPVGSPLSLECTVEGTSNPNLYWYRQAAGRGLQLLFYSVGIGQISSEVPQNLSASRPQDRQFILSSKKLLLSDSGFYLCAWTPRGTGGADTQYFGPGTRLTVL.